The 10 T cell receptor beta chains in this list originate from one sample, sequenced in a study of regulatory T cells in long-lasting Graves disease. The time point is: newly diagnosed GD, antithyroid drugs for less than 3 months. Extracted RNA from PBMCs served as the source of the TCR library. Relying on iRepertoire HTBI primers and Arm-PCR of CDR3 regions, the team built TCR beta libraries. Each CDR3 protein gets one entry after TCRdb re-called the multiplex PCR reads with MiXCR. The data contain fewer than 350,000 distinct CDR3 sequences, more than 15% of them singletons. The sequences come from peripheral blood mononuclear cells (PBMCs), collected at new diagnosis, from a patient treated with antithyroid drugs. The receptors here all came from a female donor with Graves disease.

This clonotype was picked up many times. This sequence joins TRBV12-3 or TRBV12-4 and TRBJ2-5; D unclear. There are 15 residues in the CDR3. V dropped 6 bases and J dropped 6 bases, with 20 bases sitting between them. The CDR3 bases are TGTGCCAGCAGCCTGAGTGCAGAGACCGCCAAGACCCAGTACTTC. Translated, it gives CASSLSAETAKTQYF.

This clonotype was seen repeatedly, ten times or more. The rearrangement uses TRBV12-3 or TRBV12-4 and TRBJ1-2; D not certain. The ends were cut back, 3 bases at V and 2 bases at J, with 10 bases in the middle. This CDR3 comprises 14 residues. CDR3 bases: TGTGCCAGCAGTTTTCCGGGGAGGAACTATGGCTACACCTTC. It codes for CASSFPGRNYGYTF.

The genes are TRBV5-1 and TRBJ2-3; TRBD1 aligns across 9 bases. Germline CDR1 reads SGHRS; CDR2 reads YFSETQ. The V and J ends lost 3 bases and 3 bases, in that order; junction bases with no gene match: 2. The CDR3 spans 14 residues. This chain's CDR3 is CASSYGQGTDTQYF. The CDR3 nucleotides read TGCGCCAGCAGCTATGGACAGGGGACAGATACGCAGTATTTT.

The J gene is TRBJ2-7, the V gene TRBV10-2; 13 positions match TRBD2. The CDR3 loop spans 17 amino acids. CDR1 WSHSY and CDR2 SAAADI come from the germline V gene. V lost 8 bases and J lost 5; bases outside the gene matches: 15. CDR3 sequence: CASHRDRTSGSRNEQYF. The DNA of the CDR3 is TGCGCCAGCCACCGGGACAGGACTAGCGGGAGCCGTAACGAGCAGTACTTC.

In this sample, this clonotype turned up a few times. V usage is TRBV3-1 and J usage is TRBJ2-7; 10 bases match TRBD2. The CDR3 loop spans 17 amino acids. Losses at the gene ends were 5 bases for V and 0 bases for J; bases not matched to a gene: 10. Per germline, CDR1 LGHDT and CDR2 YNNKEL (reference sequence). DNA of the CDR3: TGTGCCAGCAGCGCTTCTCTCTTAGCGGGAGGCTCCTACGAGCAGTACTTC. Translation: CASSASLLAGGSYEQYF.

This clonotype was counted many times. This chain uses TRBV6-5 with TRBJ1-5; the D is unclear. Germline V gene sequence: CDR1 MNHEY, CDR2 SVGAGI. The length of the CDR3 is 13 residues. V was shortened by 2 bases and J by 4 bases, with 6 bases between the two germline ends. CDR3 residues: CASSYGSNQPQHF. The CDR3 DNA is TGTGCCAGCAGTTACGGGTCTAATCAGCCCCAGCATTTT.

V gene TRBV6-5 combines with J gene TRBJ1-5; the match to TRBD1 covers 8 bases. J lost 5 bases, V lost 4 bases, and 4 bases had no gene match. Germline CDR1 reads MNHEY; CDR2 reads SVGAGI. This CDR3 is built from 14 residues. The DNA of the CDR3 is TGTGCCAGCAGTTCGGGACAGGCAGATCAGCCCCAGCATTTT. As protein: CASSSGQADQPQHF.

On this clonotype: The germline gene is not matched at one end of the junction; a read error may be the cause. The chain recombines TRBV9 with TRBJ2-7, with 11 bases identical to TRBD2. The CDR3 covers 15 residues. CDR1 and CDR2 from the germline V gene are SGDLS and YYNGEE. The CDR3 is CASGVSLAGGYEQYF. CDR3 bases: TGTGCCAGCGGCGTATCATTAGCGGGAGGGTACGAGCAGTACTTC.

At least ten counts were recorded for this clonotype. The chain has TRBV5-1 and TRBJ2-5; D ambiguous. CDR3 size: 12 residues. Germline values: CDR1 SGHRS, CDR2 YFSETQ. V was shortened by 0 bases and J by 3 bases, with 3 bases between the two germline ends. Written as DNA, the CDR3 is TGCGCCAGCAGCTTGGGCAAAGAGACCCAGTACTTC. The encoded protein is CASSLGKETQYF.

V gene TRBV12-3 or TRBV12-4 combines with J gene TRBJ1-5; D ambiguous. V was cut by 3 bases and J by 2 bases, with 5 bases left in between. CDR3 size: 13 residues. The CDR3 bases are TGTGCCAGCAGTTTGTTTGGCAATCAGCCCCAGCATTTT. Translated, it gives CASSLFGNQPQHF.